The text below deals with one T cell receptor (beta chain). Its cognate antigen is unknown. V was clipped by 3 bases and J by 2 bases, with 8 bases between them. The CDR3 has 13 amino acids. Germline CDR1 KGHSH, CDR2 LQKENI. The sample belongs to a study of PD-1 blockade in mismatch repair-deficient tumors. Study-wide background: Enrolled about 2012-2017, patients had progressing, pretreated mismatch repair-deficient cancers of approximately 13 types. Findings of the study overall: Tumor-resident clones, often undetectable pretreatment in blood, expanded then contracted after pembrolizumab.

TCR sequencing covered a few patients who responded to pembrolizumab. Using immunoSEQ multiplex PCR, the repertoire was profiled, and TCRdb retains in-frame clones only, with some absent. The sample comprises around 51,000 clones, 65% to 85% of which are singletons, and 7% to 8.5% rests with the top ten. This sample comprised peripheral blood, obtained about 4.5 months after starting pembrolizumab. The chain couples TRBV18 to TRBJ2-7; D unclear. The clonotype comes from an adult with mismatch repair-deficient cancer. The CDR3 loop is CASSPPVTYEQYF. In DNA form, the CDR3 reads TGTGCCAGCTCACCTCCCGTGACCTACGAGCAGTACTTC.